This T cell receptor (beta chain) was identified during a study of blood T cells in healthy people across ages. This clonotype has more than one count but fewer than ten. Primers used in a second PCR of about 6 to 11 cycles were a sample-barcoded 5' primer and a J-beta primer mix. From the 5' RACE reads, TCRdb called clonotypes with MiXCR, one entry per CDR3 protein. In the table there are some 850,000 distinct CDR3 sequences, roughly 24% of which are singletons. The CDR3 sequence is 10 residues long. Looked up from germline, CDR1 is MNHEY and CDR2 is SVGAGI. V lost 9 bases, J lost 6 bases, and 9 bases lay in between. In addition, the sample was reused for a study of T cells of mothers and their children. That report notes: According to the study, all extracted RNA entered cDNA synthesis at around 1.4 ug per 15 ul.

The sample was blood. The V gene is TRBV6-5, the J gene TRBJ2-7; no firm D call. The sequence was obtained from a boy younger than 18 in good health. The CDR3 protein is CARTPGEQYF. The CDR3 DNA reads TGTGCCAGAACCCCGGGCGAGCAGTACTTC.